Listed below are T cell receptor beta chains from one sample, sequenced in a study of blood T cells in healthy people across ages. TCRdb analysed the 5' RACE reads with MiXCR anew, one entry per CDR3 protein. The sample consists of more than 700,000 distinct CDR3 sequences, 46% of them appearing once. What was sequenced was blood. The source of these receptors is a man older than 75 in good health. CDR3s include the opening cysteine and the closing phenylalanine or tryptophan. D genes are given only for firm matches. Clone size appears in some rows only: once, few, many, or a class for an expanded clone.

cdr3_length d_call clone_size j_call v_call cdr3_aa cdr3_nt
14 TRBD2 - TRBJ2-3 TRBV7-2 CASSFGLAADTQYF TGTGCCAGCAGCTTCGGGCTAGCGGCGGATACGCAGTATTTT
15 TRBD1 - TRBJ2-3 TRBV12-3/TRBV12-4 CASNKMGQGTDTQYF TGTGCCAGCAATAAAATGGGACAGGGCACAGATACGCAGTATTTT
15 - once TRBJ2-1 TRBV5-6 CASSLGGGGGGEQFF TGTGCCAGCAGCTTGGGAGGTGGCGGGGGCGGGGAGCAGTTCTTC
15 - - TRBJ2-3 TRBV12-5 CASLRGQGSTDTQYF TGTGCTAGTCTTAGGGGTCAGGGGAGCACAGATACGCAGTATTTT
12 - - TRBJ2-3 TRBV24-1 CATSDSLDTQYF TGTGCCACCAGTGATTCTCTAGATACGCAGTATTTT
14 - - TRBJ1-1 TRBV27 CASREGRVNTEAFF TGTGCCAGCAGGGAAGGGCGGGTGAACACTGAAGCTTTCTTT
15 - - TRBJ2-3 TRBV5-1 CASSLGDPSTDTQYF TGCGCCAGCAGCTTGGGGGACCCTAGCACAGATACGCAGTATTTT
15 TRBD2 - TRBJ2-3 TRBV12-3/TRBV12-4 CASILSGGRTDTQYF TGTGCCAGCATACTCTCGGGCGGGAGAACAGATACGCAGTATTTT
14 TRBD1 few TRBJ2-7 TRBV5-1 CASSRGDRVEEQYF TGCGCCAGCAGCCGCGGGGACAGGGTGGAGGAGCAGTACTTC
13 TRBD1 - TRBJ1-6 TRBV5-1 CASSSRTGSPLHF TGCGCCAGCAGCTCAAGGACAGGTTCACCCCTCCACTTT
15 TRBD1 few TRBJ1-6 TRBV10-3 CAISREDRGNSPLHF TGTGCCATCAGTCGAGAGGACAGGGGAAATTCACCCCTCCACTTT
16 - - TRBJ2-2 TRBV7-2 CASSGATSPSTGELFF TGTGCCAGCAGCGGGGCGACCAGCCCTAGCACCGGGGAGCTGTTTTTT
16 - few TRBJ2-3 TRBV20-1 CSARDPLRGSTDTQYF TGCAGTGCTAGAGACCCATTACGCGGGAGCACAGATACGCAGTATTTT
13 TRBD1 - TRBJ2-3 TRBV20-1 CSAPQGVSDTQYF TGCAGTGCCCCCCAGGGGGTATCGGATACGCAGTATTTT
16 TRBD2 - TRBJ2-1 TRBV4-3 CASSQGRGLVYNEQFF TGCGCCAGCAGCCAGGGAAGGGGACTAGTGTACAATGAGCAGTTCTTC
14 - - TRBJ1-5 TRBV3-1 CASSQDNGNQPRHF TGTGCCAGCAGCCAAGATAACGGCAATCAGCCCCGGCATTTT
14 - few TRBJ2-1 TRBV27 CASSLYGSYNEQFF TGTGCCAGCAGTTTGTACGGCTCCTACAATGAGCAGTTCTTC
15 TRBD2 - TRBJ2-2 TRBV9 CASSVELAYTGELFF TGTGCCAGCAGCGTAGAACTAGCGTACACCGGGGAGCTGTTTTTT
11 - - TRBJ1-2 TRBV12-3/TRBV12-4 CASMGNYGYTF TGTGCCAGCATGGGTAACTATGGCTACACCTTC
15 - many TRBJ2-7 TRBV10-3 CAISDPGELGYEQYF TGTGCCATCAGTGATCCGGGAGAGCTAGGCTACGAGCAGTACTTC
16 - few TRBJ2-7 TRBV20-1 CSARSRAESSYNEQYF TGCAGTGCTAGAAGTCGGGCGGAGAGCTCCTACAATGAGCAGTACTTC
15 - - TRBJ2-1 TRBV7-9 CASSPLGNGYNEQFF TGTGCCAGCAGCCCCCTAGGGAACGGATACAATGAGCAGTTCTTC
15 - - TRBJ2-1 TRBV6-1 CASSEEVGGYNEQFF TGTGCCAGCAGTGAAGAGGTGGGGGGATACAATGAGCAGTTCTTC
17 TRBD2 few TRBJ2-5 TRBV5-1 CASSEGTSGRIGETQYF TGCGCCAGCAGCGAGGGGACTAGCGGGAGGATTGGAGAGACCCAGTACTTC
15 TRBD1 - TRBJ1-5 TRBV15 CATSKVRDRYQPQHF TGTGCCACCAGCAAGGTCCGGGACAGGTATCAGCCCCAGCATTTT
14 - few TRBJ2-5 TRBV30 CAWRPANYEETQYF TGTGCCTGGAGGCCAGCAAACTATGAGGAGACCCAGTACTTC
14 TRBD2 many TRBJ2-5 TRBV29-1 CSVELAGVLETQYF TGCAGCGTTGAGCTAGCGGGAGTGTTGGAGACCCAGTACTTC
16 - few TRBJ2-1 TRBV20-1 CSARRGHPSSYNEQFF TGCAGTGCTAGACGGGGACACCCGAGCTCCTACAATGAGCAGTTCTTC
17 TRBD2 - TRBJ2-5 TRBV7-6 CASSLGGTSGVQETQYF TGTGCCAGCAGCTTAGGGGGGACTAGCGGGGTCCAAGAGACCCAGTACTTC
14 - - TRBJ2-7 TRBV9 CAGSVEAGHYEQYF TGTGCCGGCAGCGTAGAGGCAGGGCACTACGAGCAGTACTTC
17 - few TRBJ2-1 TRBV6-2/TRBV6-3 CASSYSTPGETNNEQFF TGTGCCAGCAGTTACTCGACGCCGGGAGAAACGAACAATGAGCAGTTCTTC
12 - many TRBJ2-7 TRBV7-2 CASSQQYNEQYF TGTGCCAGCAGCCAGCAGTATAACGAGCAGTACTTC
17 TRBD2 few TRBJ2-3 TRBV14 CASSQDRRSSGRWTQYF TGTGCCAGCAGCCAAGATAGGCGGTCTAGCGGGAGGTGGACGCAGTATTTT
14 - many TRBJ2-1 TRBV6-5 CASSYRGGFNEQFF TGTGCCAGCAGTTACAGGGGAGGTTTCAATGAGCAGTTCTTC
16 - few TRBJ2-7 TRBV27 CASSFFGSLLTSEQYF TGTGCCAGCAGTTTCTTTGGGTCTCTCCTAACCTCCGAGCAGTACTTC
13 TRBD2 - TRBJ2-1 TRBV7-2 CASLVAGANEQFF TGTGCCAGCTTGGTAGCGGGGGCCAATGAGCAGTTCTTC
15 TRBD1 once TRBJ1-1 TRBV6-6 CASSYSRQGNTEAFF TGTGCCAGCAGTTACAGTCGACAGGGGAACACTGAAGCTTTCTTT
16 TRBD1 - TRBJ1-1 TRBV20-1 CSARGSGTGKGTEAFF TGCAGTGCTAGAGGTTCCGGGACAGGGAAGGGAACTGAAGCTTTCTTT
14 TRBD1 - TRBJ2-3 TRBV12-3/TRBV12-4 CASSRQGWTDTQYF TGTGCCAGCAGCCGACAGGGATGGACAGATACGCAGTATTTT
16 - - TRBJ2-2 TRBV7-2 CASSLQRLGNTGELFF TGTGCCAGCAGCTTGCAGAGACTGGGGAACACCGGGGAGCTGTTTTTT
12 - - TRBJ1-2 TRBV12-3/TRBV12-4 CASTKSNYGYTF TGTGCCAGCACCAAGTCTAACTATGGCTACACCTTC
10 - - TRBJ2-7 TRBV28 CAVSRYEQYF TGTGCGGTGTCGCGCTACGAGCAGTACTTC
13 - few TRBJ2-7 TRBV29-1 CSVEVQLIDEQYF TGCAGCGTTGAAGTACAGTTAATAGACGAGCAGTACTTC
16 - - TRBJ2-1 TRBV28 CASSPKKNPRHNEQFF TGTGCCAGCAGCCCGAAAAAGAATCCGAGACACAATGAGCAGTTCTTC
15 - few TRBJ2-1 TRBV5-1 CASSQNRAEYNEQFF TGCGCCAGCAGCCAAAACAGGGCTGAGTACAATGAGCAGTTCTTC
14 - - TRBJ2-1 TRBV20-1 CSARDPILGIEQFF TGCAGTGCTAGAGACCCAATACTCGGAATTGAGCAGTTCTTC
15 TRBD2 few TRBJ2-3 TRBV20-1 CSGRPSLAGTDTQYF TGCAGTGGGAGACCCTCACTAGCGGGCACAGATACGCAGTATTTT
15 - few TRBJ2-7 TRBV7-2 CASSQMAGTGYEQYF TGTGCCAGCAGCCAGATGGCGGGGACTGGATACGAGCAGTACTTC
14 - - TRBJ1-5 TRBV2 CASCEQGVYEPQHF TGTGCCAGTTGTGAACAGGGAGTTTATGAGCCCCAGCATTTT
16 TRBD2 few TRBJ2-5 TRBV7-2 CASSLDSGSGRETQYF TGTGCCAGCAGCTTAGATAGCGGGAGCGGGCGGGAGACCCAGTACTTC
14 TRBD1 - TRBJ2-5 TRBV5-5 CASRYLTGEETQYF TGTGCCAGCAGATATTTGACAGGGGAGGAGACCCAGTACTTC
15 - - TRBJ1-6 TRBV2 CASSEGQRISSPLHF TGTGCCAGCAGTGAAGGTCAGAGAATAAGCTCACCCCTCCACTTT
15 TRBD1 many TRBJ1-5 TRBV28 CASSRDRGLHQPQHF TGTGCCAGCAGCCGGGACAGGGGGCTTCATCAGCCCCAGCATTTT
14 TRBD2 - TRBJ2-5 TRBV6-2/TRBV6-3 CASSWTSPQETQYF TGTGCCAGCAGTTGGACTAGCCCCCAAGAGACCCAGTACTTC
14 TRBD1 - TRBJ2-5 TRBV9 CASSVTGGKETQYF TGTGCCAGCAGCGTTACAGGGGGGAAAGAGACCCAGTACTTC
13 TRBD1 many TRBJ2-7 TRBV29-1 CSATRQGVYEQYF TGCAGCGCGACTCGACAGGGGGTCTACGAGCAGTACTTC
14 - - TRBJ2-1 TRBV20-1 CSARPGSTYNEQFF TGCAGTGCTAGACCCGGGAGTACCTACAATGAGCAGTTCTTC
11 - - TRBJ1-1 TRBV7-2 CASSLPREAFF TGTGCCAGCAGCTTGCCTCGTGAAGCTTTCTTT
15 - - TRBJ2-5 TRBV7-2 CASSIDRAVYNEQYF TGTGCCAGCAGCATCGACAGAGCAGTTTACAATGAGCAGTACTTC
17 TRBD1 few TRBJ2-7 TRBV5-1 CASSLAMGTGGQYEQYF TGCGCCAGCAGCTTGGCTATGGGGACAGGGGGCCAGTACGAGCAGTACTTC